Below are 2 T cell receptor beta chains sequenced from a single sample in a study of T cells in Graves' hyperthyroidism and ophthalmopathy. TCR beta CDR3 regions were amplified from RNA. Carried out on the TCR CDR3, a first-round RT-PCR used the HTBI primer set. TCRdb processed the multiplex PCR reads anew with MiXCR; each CDR3 protein has one entry. This table has approximately 640,000 distinct CDR3 sequences, about 45% appearing once. What was sequenced was peripheral blood or thyroid tissue (not recorded which). These receptors all come from an adult man with Graves' disease, either hyperthyroidism or ophthalmopathy (not recorded which).

V is TRBV29-1 and J is TRBJ1-2; possibly TRBD1 for D (6 bases). The CDR3 runs 14 residues. V gave up 6 bases and J gave up 4 bases, with 18 bases separating them. In germline, CDR1 is SQVTM, CDR2 ANQGSEA. The CDR3 loop reads CSVGPSRDTYGYTF. The CDR3 nucleotides are TGCAGCGTGGGTCCTAGTCGGGACACCTATGGCTACACCTTC.

This clonotype was found a few times. The CDR3 DNA reads TGTGCCAGCAGTTTAATGGACAATCAGCCCCAGCATTTT. Protein sequence: CASSLMDNQPQHF. The genes are TRBV12-3 or TRBV12-4 and TRBJ1-5; no clear D. V lost 2 bases and J lost 3, with 5 bases in between. This CDR3 is built from 13 residues.